The rows below give T cell receptor beta chains drawn from one sample of a study of blood T cell repertoires in COVID-19. The data were produced by immunoSEQ multiplex PCR, yet TCRdb's version contains in-frame clones alone and is incomplete. The sample shows about 15,000 clones, around nine tenths of them seen only once. Sequenced material: peripheral blood. These receptors all come from a human donor with active COVID-19. The donor label of this sample is uncertain. CDR3s include the opening cysteine and the closing phenylalanine or tryptophan. The D gene is left open where the match is weak. Size is stated for part of the rows, as once, few or many counts, or as a class when the clone is expanded.

j_gene: TRBJ2-2
len: 18
abundance: -
v_gene: TRBV9
d_gene: -
CDR3aa: CASSVGLGRVPNTGELFF
CDR3nt: TGTGCCAGCAGCGTAGGCCTGGGTCGGGTGCCGAACACCGGGGAGCTGTTTTTT

j_gene: TRBJ2-1
len: 15
abundance: few
v_gene: TRBV2
d_gene: TRBD2
CDR3aa: CASTPLAAGYNEQFF
CDR3nt: TGTGCCAGCACCCCCCTAGCGGCGGGTTACAATGAGCAGTTCTTC

j_gene: TRBJ1-1
len: 13
abundance: -
v_gene: TRBV19
d_gene: -
CDR3aa: CASRPESGAEAFF
CDR3nt: TGTGCCAGTAGACCCGAGTCGGGGGCTGAAGCTTTCTTT

j_gene: TRBJ2-7
len: 15
abundance: -
v_gene: TRBV18
d_gene: TRBD1
CDR3aa: CASSPSTGIGHEQYF
CDR3nt: TGTGCCAGCTCACCATCGACAGGGATCGGGCACGAGCAGTACTTC

j_gene: TRBJ2-7
len: 17
abundance: -
v_gene: TRBV27
d_gene: TRBD2
CDR3aa: CASSLKALAGMAYEQYF
CDR3nt: TGTGCCAGCAGTTTAAAGGCTCTAGCGGGAATGGCCTACGAGCAGTACTTC

j_gene: TRBJ2-7
len: 15
abundance: few
v_gene: TRBV5-6
d_gene: TRBD1
CDR3aa: CASSRVGQGAREQYF
CDR3nt: TGTGCCAGCAGCCGAGTGGGACAGGGGGCGCGGGAGCAGTACTTC

j_gene: TRBJ2-7
len: 15
abundance: -
v_gene: TRBV6-5
d_gene: -
CDR3aa: CANTHRGGDVGEQYF
CDR3nt: TGTGCCAACACCCACCGAGGGGGGGATGTGGGCGAGCAGTACTTC

j_gene: TRBJ2-7
len: 14
abundance: few
v_gene: TRBV18
d_gene: -
CDR3aa: CASSPSSGSYEQYF
CDR3nt: TGTGCCAGCTCACCTAGTTCGGGCTCCTACGAGCAGTACTTC

j_gene: TRBJ1-1
len: 13
abundance: -
v_gene: TRBV11-2
d_gene: TRBD1
CDR3aa: CASSKDRGIEAFF
CDR3nt: TGTGCCAGCAGCAAGGACAGGGGCATAGAAGCTTTCTTT

j_gene: TRBJ1-2
len: 17
abundance: -
v_gene: TRBV19
d_gene: -
CDR3aa: CASSIALDSRVDYGYTF
CDR3nt: TGTGCCAGTAGTATAGCCCTTGACAGCCGGGTTGACTATGGCTACACCTTC

j_gene: TRBJ1-5
len: 16
abundance: -
v_gene: TRBV4-1
d_gene: TRBD1
CDR3aa: CASSQELGQINQPQHF
CDR3nt: TGCGCCAGCAGCCAAGAATTGGGACAGATCAATCAGCCCCAGCATTTT

j_gene: TRBJ2-1
len: 17
abundance: -
v_gene: TRBV3-1/TRBV3-2
d_gene: TRBD1
CDR3aa: CASSHSRGPSSYNEQFF
CDR3nt: TGTGCCAGCAGCCATTCAAGGGGGCCGAGCTCCTACAATGAGCAGTTCTTC

j_gene: TRBJ1-1
len: 16
abundance: -
v_gene: TRBV27
d_gene: TRBD1
CDR3aa: CASSLYEGAVGTEAFF
CDR3nt: TGTGCCAGCAGTTTATATGAGGGGGCGGTGGGCACTGAAGCTTTCTTT

j_gene: TRBJ1-4
len: 15
abundance: -
v_gene: TRBV21-1
d_gene: -
CDR3aa: CASSKGEGLNEKLFF
CDR3nt: TGTGCCAGCAGCAAAGGGGAGGGCCTTAATGAAAAACTGTTTTTT

j_gene: TRBJ2-2
len: 16
abundance: -
v_gene: TRBV7-9
d_gene: TRBD1
CDR3aa: CASSLAGQGTTGELFF
CDR3nt: TGTGCCAGCAGCTTAGCGGGACAGGGTACCACCGGGGAGCTGTTTTTT

j_gene: TRBJ2-7
len: 14
abundance: -
v_gene: TRBV7-2
d_gene: TRBD1
CDR3aa: CASRQPGQLAEQYF
CDR3nt: TGTGCCAGCAGGCAACCGGGACAGCTGGCCGAGCAGTACTTC

j_gene: TRBJ2-2
len: 15
abundance: -
v_gene: TRBV23-1
d_gene: -
CDR3aa: CASSQSWRAGGELFF
CDR3nt: TGCGCCAGCAGTCAATCATGGCGGGCGGGCGGGGAGCTGTTTTTT

j_gene: TRBJ2-1
len: 13
abundance: -
v_gene: TRBV7-7
d_gene: -
CDR3aa: CASSLGTFNEQFF
CDR3nt: TGTGCTAGCAGCTTAGGCACATTCAATGAGCAGTTCTTC

j_gene: TRBJ2-5
len: 16
abundance: -
v_gene: TRBV6-2/TRBV6-3
d_gene: -
CDR3aa: CASSYRGLGGKETQYF
CDR3nt: TGTGCCAGCAGTTACAGGGGTTTAGGAGGGAAAGAGACCCAGTACTTC

j_gene: TRBJ1-5
len: 15
abundance: -
v_gene: TRBV28
d_gene: -
CDR3aa: CASVGGGRTPSPQHF
CDR3nt: TGTGCCAGTGTCGGGGGGGGCAGGACACCCTCTCCCCAGCATTTT

j_gene: TRBJ1-6
len: 15
abundance: -
v_gene: TRBV5-4
d_gene: -
CDR3aa: CASSLDGGTSSPLHF
CDR3nt: TGTGCCAGCAGCTTGGATGGAGGGACCAGTTCACCCCTCCACTTT

j_gene: TRBJ2-7
len: 14
abundance: -
v_gene: TRBV30
d_gene: TRBD1
CDR3aa: CACDGQEKVYEQYF
CDR3nt: TGTGCCTGCGATGGACAGGAAAAAGTCTACGAGCAGTACTTC

j_gene: TRBJ1-5
len: 14
abundance: few
v_gene: TRBV6-5
d_gene: TRBD1
CDR3aa: CASSQQGAGQPQHF
CDR3nt: TGTGCCAGCAGTCAACAGGGGGCCGGCCAGCCCCAGCATTTT

j_gene: TRBJ2-1
len: 20
abundance: -
v_gene: TRBV28
d_gene: TRBD1
CDR3aa: CASNTGMGHPADREYNEQFF
CDR3nt: TGTGCCAGCAACACCGGAATGGGGCACCCGGCGGACAGGGAATACAATGAGCAGTTCTTC

j_gene: TRBJ2-6
len: 18
abundance: -
v_gene: TRBV5-6
d_gene: -
CDR3aa: CASSFFGNPVSGANVLTF
CDR3nt: TGTGCCAGCAGCTTTTTCGGGAATCCTGTCTCTGGGGCCAACGTCCTGACTTTC

j_gene: TRBJ1-5
len: 14
abundance: -
v_gene: TRBV28
d_gene: TRBD1
CDR3aa: CASSYDRGSQPQHF
CDR3nt: TGTGCCAGCAGTTATGACAGGGGGAGTCAGCCCCAGCATTTT

j_gene: TRBJ2-7
len: 12
abundance: -
v_gene: TRBV11-2
d_gene: -
CDR3aa: CASSLVASEQYF
CDR3nt: TGTGCCAGCAGCTTAGTGGCAAGTGAGCAGTACTTC

j_gene: TRBJ2-7
len: 16
abundance: -
v_gene: TRBV3-1/TRBV3-2
d_gene: TRBD2
CDR3aa: CASSTGLAGSSYEQYF
CDR3nt: TGTGCCAGCAGCACGGGACTAGCGGGCAGCTCCTACGAGCAGTACTTC

j_gene: TRBJ2-1
len: 17
abundance: -
v_gene: TRBV18
d_gene: TRBD1
CDR3aa: CASSPPHAGGSYNEQFF
CDR3nt: TGTGCCAGCTCACCTCCCCACGCAGGGGGCTCTTACAATGAGCAGTTCTTC

j_gene: TRBJ1-1
len: 14
abundance: -
v_gene: TRBV5-1
d_gene: -
CDR3aa: CASSLWGDNTEAFF
CDR3nt: TGCGCCAGCAGCTTGTGGGGAGACAACACTGAAGCTTTCTTT

j_gene: TRBJ2-1
len: 15
abundance: -
v_gene: TRBV6-2/TRBV6-3
d_gene: -
CDR3aa: CASSPGTSSGNEQFF
CDR3nt: TGTGCCAGCAGTCCCGGGACATCGAGTGGGAATGAGCAGTTCTTC

j_gene: TRBJ2-2
len: 16
abundance: -
v_gene: TRBV10-3
d_gene: TRBD2
CDR3aa: CAISEWRGDSTGELFF
CDR3nt: TGTGCCATCAGTGAATGGCGGGGGGACTCCACCGGGGAGCTGTTTTTT

j_gene: TRBJ2-7
len: 14
abundance: -
v_gene: TRBV27
d_gene: TRBD2
CDR3aa: CASGSLAGAYEQYF
CDR3nt: TGTGCCAGCGGGTCACTAGCGGGGGCCTACGAGCAGTACTTC

j_gene: TRBJ1-5
len: 15
abundance: -
v_gene: TRBV28
d_gene: -
CDR3aa: CASSFRGLSNQPQHF
CDR3nt: TGTGCCAGCAGTTTTCGGGGTCTTAGCAATCAGCCCCAGCATTTT

j_gene: TRBJ2-1
len: 16
abundance: -
v_gene: TRBV4-3
d_gene: -
CDR3aa: CASSQELLSPIFQQFF
CDR3nt: TGCGCCAGCAGCCAAGAACTCCTGAGCCCTATCTTTCAGCAGTTCTTC